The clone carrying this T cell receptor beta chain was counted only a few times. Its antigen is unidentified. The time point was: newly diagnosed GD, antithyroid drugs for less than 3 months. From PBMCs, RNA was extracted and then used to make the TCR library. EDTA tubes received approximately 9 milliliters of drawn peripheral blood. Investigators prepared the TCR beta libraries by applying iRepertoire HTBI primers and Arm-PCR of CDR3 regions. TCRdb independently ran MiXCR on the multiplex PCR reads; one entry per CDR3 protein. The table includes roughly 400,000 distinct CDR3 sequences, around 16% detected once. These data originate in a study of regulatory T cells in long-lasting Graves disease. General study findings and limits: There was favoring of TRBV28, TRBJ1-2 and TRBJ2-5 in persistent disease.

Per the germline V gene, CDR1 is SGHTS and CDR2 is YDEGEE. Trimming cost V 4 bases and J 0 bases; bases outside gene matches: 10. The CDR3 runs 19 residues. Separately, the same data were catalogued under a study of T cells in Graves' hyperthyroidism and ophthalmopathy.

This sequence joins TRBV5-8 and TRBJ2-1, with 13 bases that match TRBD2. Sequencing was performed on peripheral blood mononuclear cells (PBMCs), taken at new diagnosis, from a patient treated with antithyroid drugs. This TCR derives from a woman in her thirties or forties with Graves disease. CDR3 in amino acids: CASSPGLAGEGGSYNEQFF. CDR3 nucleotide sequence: TGTGCCAGCAGCCCCGGACTAGCGGGAGAAGGGGGCTCCTACAATGAGCAGTTCTTC.